The 29 T cell receptor beta chains presented below share a single source sample, sequenced in a study of identical twins. TCRdb called the 5' RACE reads again in MiXCR, with one record for every CDR3 protein. The sample holds 600,000 to 850,000 distinct CDR3 sequences; over 15% are singletons and the top ten take under 15%. This same sample was also taken into another study, of T cells expressing NK-cell markers.

What was sequenced was PBMCs. These receptor sequences come from a woman aged 18-29 years in good health.

Only a few counts were recorded for this clonotype. The chain couples TRBV5-1 to TRBJ1-1, with unresolved D. Germline V gives CDR1 SGHRS, CDR2 YFSETQ. The CDR3 loop spans 14 amino acids. Deletions cut 4 bases from V and 4 bases from J, with 14 bases between. For the CDR3, the DNA is TGCGCCAGCAGCCAGAGCTGGGTCGGCACTGAAGCTTTCTTT. It is translated as CASSQSWVGTEAFF.

This clonotype was seen a handful of times. The rearrangement links TRBV5-1 to TRBJ2-1, with 9 bases lining up with TRBD2. With 4 bases clipped from V and 3 bases from J, the junction kept 8 bases outside the gene matches. This CDR3 is built from 16 residues. Germline V CDR1 and CDR2: SGHRS, YFSETQ. The CDR3 loop is CASSAPLAGLYNEQFF. The CDR3 nucleotides are TGCGCCAGCAGCGCCCCTCTAGCGGGGCTCTACAATGAGCAGTTCTTC.

This clonotype was detected a few times. The V call is TRBV5-1, the J call TRBJ1-1; 7 bases line up with TRBD1. Per the germline V gene, CDR1 is SGHRS and CDR2 is YFSETQ. The J segment lost 7 bases and the V segment lost 2 bases, leaving 5 bases of the junction unmatched. This CDR3 contains 13 residues. CDR3 sequence reads: CASSFGTDHEAFF. The CDR3 coding sequence is TGCGCCAGCAGCTTTGGGACAGATCATGAAGCTTTCTTT.

This clonotype came up a few times. V gene TRBV7-2 combines with J gene TRBJ2-7; D call uncertain. Trimming cost V 3 bases and J 0 bases, with 9 bases left between them. Germline V CDR1 and CDR2: SGHTA, FQGNSA. The CDR3 has 14 amino acids. CDR3 residues: CASSFSRISYEQYF. CDR3 in DNA: TGTGCCAGCAGCTTTAGCAGGATCTCCTACGAGCAGTACTTC.

This sequence joins TRBV24-1 and TRBJ2-3, with unresolved D. Looked up from germline, CDR1 is KGHDR and CDR2 is SFDVKD. This CDR3 contains 12 residues. Trimming removed 0 bases at V and 5 bases at J, with 2 bases between. The CDR3 sequence is CATSDLGDTQYF. Written as DNA, the CDR3 is TGTGCCACCAGTGATTTGGGAGATACGCAGTATTTT.

This clonotype has a handful of counts. The gene calls are TRBV7-9 and TRBJ2-5, with D uncertain. Germline CDR1 reads SEHNR; CDR2 reads FQNEAQ (reference sequence). Deletions cut 3 bases from V and 1 base from J, with 9 bases between. The CDR3 runs 14 residues. This chain's CDR3 is CASSFTQTQETQYF. Here the CDR3 DNA reads TGTGCCAGCAGCTTCACGCAGACCCAAGAGACCCAGTACTTC.

This clonotype came up many times. The genes are TRBV20-1 and TRBJ2-7, with 12 bases identical to TRBD2. The V segment lost 0 bases and the J segment 6 bases; nucleotides outside the gene matches: 3. This CDR3 has 14 amino acids. The germline V gene has CDR1 DFQATT and CDR2 SNEGSKA (reference sequence). The CDR3 nucleotides are TGCAGTGCTAGAGATCTAGCGGGGGGGGTCGAGCAGTACTTC. It specifies CSARDLAGGVEQYF.

This chain uses TRBV7-2 with TRBJ1-2, with D possibly matching TRBD1 (5 bases). In germline, CDR1 is SGHTA, CDR2 FQGNSA. With 1 base removed from V and 0 bases from J, the gap between germline ends came to 12 bases. The CDR3 sequence is 16 residues long. CDR3 residues: CASSLGTFHSNYGYTF. In DNA, the CDR3 is TGTGCCAGCAGCTTAGGGACATTCCACTCTAACTATGGCTACACCTTC.

In this sample, this clonotype turned up a few times. This CDR3 reads CASSSRSYNSPLHF. As DNA, the CDR3 is TGTGCCAGCAGTTCTCGCTCCTATAATTCACCCCTCCACTTT. This rearrangement joins TRBV12-3 or TRBV12-4 to TRBJ1-6, with D unclear. The CDR3 runs to 14 residues. V lost 4 bases to trimming and J lost 0 bases, with 4 bases between them.

The chain joins TRBV5-1 to TRBJ2-5, with D unclear. From germline, CDR1 is SGHRS and CDR2 YFSETQ. This CDR3 is 14 amino acids long. With 3 bases removed from V and 5 bases from J, the gap between germline ends came to 14 bases. CDR3 loop: CASSSMGQWETQYF. For the CDR3, the DNA is TGCGCCAGCAGCTCGATGGGCCAGTGGGAGACCCAGTACTTC.

The gene calls are TRBV7-9 and TRBJ2-1, with TRBD2 matching 11 bases. Looked up from germline, CDR1 is SEHNR and CDR2 is FQNEAQ (reference sequence). The V gene end was trimmed by 4 bases and the J gene end by 12 bases; junction bases not matched to a gene: 8. CDR3 length equals 14 residues. CDR3 DNA: TGTGCCAGCAGCTCCGGGACTAGCGGTGAGGGGCAGTTCTTC. This sequence encodes CASSSGTSGEGQFF.

In this sample, this clonotype turned up a few times. The V call is TRBV10-3, the J call TRBJ2-1, with TRBD2 matching over 16 bases. The V segment lost 4 bases and the J segment 2 bases; nucleotides outside the gene matches: 11. CDR1 and CDR2 from the germline V gene are ENHRY and SYGVKD. The CDR3 is 20 amino acids. This CDR3 is CAISAPAGTSGRATYNEQFF. CDR3 sequence (DNA): TGTGCCATCAGTGCCCCCGCGGGGACTAGCGGGAGGGCAACCTACAATGAGCAGTTCTTC.

This clonotype was counted only a few times. V is TRBV5-1 and J is TRBJ2-1; perhaps D is TRBD1 or TRBD2 (5 bases each). This CDR3 spans 15 amino acids. V lost 4 bases and J 5 bases, leaving 16 bases between the germline ends. Germline V gene data show CDR1 as SGHRS and CDR2 as YFSETQ. CDR3 coding DNA: TGCGCCAGCAGCCAGGCCGGGACGGCAAACAATGAGCAGTTCTTC. It yields the protein CASSQAGTANNEQFF.

This chain uses TRBV5-1 with TRBJ2-3; 13 nucleotides agree with TRBD2. This CDR3 is 16 amino acids long. The ends lost 2 bases at V and 2 bases at J; junction bases unmatched: 2. Germline values: CDR1 SGHRS, CDR2 YFSETQ. The CDR3 region is CASSFGTSGVTDTQYF. The CDR3 nucleotides are TGCGCCAGCAGCTTCGGGACTAGCGGGGTCACAGATACGCAGTATTTT.

This clonotype has at least ten counts. V and J are TRBV10-3 and TRBJ2-1; 7 bases are a match to TRBD2. CDR1 is ENHRY and CDR2 is SYGVKD in the germline V gene. The CDR3 is 17 amino acids. V lost 0 bases, J lost 9 bases, and 14 bases stayed unmatched. The DNA of the CDR3 is TGTGCCATCAGTGAGTCTGGGGGGGGACTCAGGAGGAGTGAGCAGTTCTTC. Translated: CAISESGGGLRRSEQFF.

The chain has TRBV20-1 and TRBJ2-7; the D gene is possibly TRBD1 (6 bases). From germline, CDR1 is DFQATT and CDR2 SNEGSKA (reference sequence). V was pared by 0 bases and J by 7 bases, with 10 bases between. The CDR3 consists of 12 residues. The CDR3 sequence is CSARDQGWEQYF. In DNA form, the CDR3 reads TGCAGTGCTAGAGACCAGGGGTGGGAGCAGTACTTC.

This clonotype was seen many times. The chain employs TRBV6-5 and TRBJ1-2; D is perhaps TRBD1 (5 bases). The CDR3 is 15 residues long. Trimming cost V 7 bases and J 4 bases, with 19 bases left between them. The germline CDR1 and CDR2 sequences are MNHEY and SVGAGI. The DNA of the CDR3 is TGTGCCAGCACGGGGAGGGGAGGTCAGAGCTATGGCTACACCTTC. It codes for CASTGRGGQSYGYTF.

This clonotype was observed a single time. The CDR3 loop reads CASSFWTGMGETQYF. For the CDR3, the DNA is TGTGCCAGCAGCTTTTGGACCGGGATGGGGGAGACCCAGTACTTC. The J gene is TRBJ2-5, the V gene TRBV7-2, with D possibly being TRBD2 (5 bases). V lost 3 bases to trimming and J lost 5 bases, with 16 bases between them. The CDR3 length is 15 residues. Looked up from germline, CDR1 is SGHTA and CDR2 is FQGNSA.

The V call is TRBV25-1, the J call TRBJ1-1, with D possibly being TRBD1 (5 bases). CDR3 size: 14 residues. From germline, CDR1 is MGHDK and CDR2 SYGVNS. Trimming pared 4 bases from V and 5 bases from J, leaving 14 bases between. CDR3 coding DNA: TGTGCCAGCAGTGCTTCAGGGTCGTCAACTGAAGCTTTCTTT. Translated: CASSASGSSTEAFF.

This clonotype was detected a few times. J is TRBJ1-1 and V is TRBV20-1; D gene unclear. CDR3 length equals 15 residues. The V end lost 5 bases, the J end lost 3 bases, and 19 bases lay between the germline ends. Germline V gene sequence: CDR1 DFQATT, CDR2 SNEGSKA (reference sequence). The CDR3 sequence is CSALPGSVGDTEAFF. The CDR3 coding sequence is TGCAGTGCTCTCCCGGGTTCGGTGGGCGACACTGAAGCTTTCTTT.

The chain recombines TRBV20-1 with TRBJ2-4; possibly TRBD1 for D (5 bases). V was clipped by 2 bases and J by 1 base, with 12 bases between them. The CDR3 consists of 15 residues. CDR1 DFQATT and CDR2 SNEGSKA come from the germline V gene (reference sequence). The CDR3 here is CSARKPPGAKNIQYF. The CDR3 DNA sequence: TGCAGTGCTAGAAAGCCCCCAGGGGCCAAAAACATTCAGTACTTC.

This clonotype turned up a few times. The chain carries TRBV20-1 and TRBJ2-5; D is possibly TRBD2 (5 bases). The CDR3 covers 13 residues. Germline assignment: CDR1 DFQATT and CDR2 SNEGSKA (reference sequence). V was cut by 1 base and J by 3 bases, with 9 bases left in between. CDR3 loop: CSARARGKETQYF. CDR3 DNA: TGCAGTGCTAGAGCCCGGGGAAAAGAGACCCAGTACTTC.

The genes are TRBV20-1 and TRBJ2-1, with TRBD2 matching 11 bases. V was clipped by 3 bases and J by 6 bases; unmatched bases: 4. Germline lookup yields CDR1 DFQATT and CDR2 SNEGSKA (reference sequence). CDR3 length equals 14 residues. The CDR3 sequence: CSASKLAGVNEQFF. CDR3 nucleotide sequence: TGCAGTGCTAGTAAACTAGCGGGGGTCAATGAGCAGTTCTTC.

The chain couples TRBV11-2 to TRBJ2-3; D not resolved. In germline, CDR1 is SGHAT, CDR2 FQNNGV. This CDR3 contains 19 residues. The V and J ends lost 2 bases and 3 bases respectively, with 24 bases between them. The CDR3 bases are TGTGCCAGCAGCTTAAGGGCGACGGGCCAAAGAGGTAGAACAGATACGCAGTATTTT. The encoded protein is CASSLRATGQRGRTDTQYF.

The chain is built from TRBV2 and TRBJ2-1; 10 nucleotides agree with TRBD2. Trimming took 6 bases from V and 1 from J; bases not matched to a gene: 6. The CDR3 runs to 16 residues. Looked up from germline, CDR1 is SNHLY and CDR2 is FYNNEI. DNA for the CDR3: TGTGCCAGCAGCCCTAGCGGGAGTACATCCTACAATGAGCAGTTCTTC. Protein sequence: CASSPSGSTSYNEQFF.

The chain employs TRBV20-1 and TRBJ2-7; 10 bases fit TRBD2. Trimming removed 6 bases from V and 5 bases from J; junction bases left unmatched: 7. The germline gives CDR1 DFQATT, CDR2 SNEGSKA (reference sequence). The CDR3 is 13 residues long. The CDR3 here is CSALAGGLHEQYF. Here the CDR3 DNA reads TGCAGTGCCTTAGCGGGAGGCCTTCACGAGCAGTACTTC.

V gene TRBV29-1 combines with J gene TRBJ1-1, with 7 nucleotides matching TRBD1. Trimming at V came to 7 bases and at J to 5 bases, leaving 4 bases not matched to a gene. This CDR3 has 11 amino acids. Germline assignment: CDR1 SQVTM and CDR2 ANQGSEA. This chain's CDR3 is CSGGQQTEAFF. The CDR3 DNA is TGCAGCGGGGGACAGCAGACTGAAGCTTTCTTT.

This clonotype showed up just a few times. This chain's CDR3 is CASSSTSGRAYPSYNEQFF. CDR3 DNA sequence: TGTGCCAGCAGCTCGACTAGCGGGAGGGCCTACCCCTCCTACAATGAGCAGTTCTTC. The chain uses TRBV11-1 and TRBJ2-1; TRBD2 matches 14 bases. V shed 4 bases, J shed 0 bases, and the junction held 8 bases outside the gene matches. This CDR3 spans 19 amino acids. Germline CDR1 is SGHAT and CDR2 is FQDESV (reference sequence).

This chain connects TRBV6-1 to TRBJ2-7, with 10 bases lining up with TRBD1. Germline values: CDR1 MNHNS, CDR2 SASEGT. J was trimmed by 4 bases and V by 4 bases; bases with no gene match: 13. This CDR3 contains 17 residues. The CDR3 spells CASSGQGAPRMTYEQYF. The CDR3 nucleotides are TGTGCCAGCAGTGGACAGGGGGCCCCTAGAATGACTTACGAGCAGTACTTC.